This T cell receptor beta chain was profiled in a study of T cells in localized non-small cell lung cancer. Study observations and caveats: Among blood samples, higher T cell density accompanied longer overall survival. For the top 100 tumor clones, a median about 57 also appeared in adjacent lung. Heterogeneity cannot be ruled out, as sequencing used one tumor region only. Measurement of T cell clonality placed uninvolved adjacent lung highest, above the level in tumor.

The repertoire was sequenced with immunoSEQ multiplex PCR; TCRdb's copy has only in-frame clones and lacks some. The table has nearly 35,000 clones, 75% to 95% seen once. With regard to this clone: Its matching antigen is unknown.

CDR3 length: 15 amino acids. The clonotype originates from a female donor of 60 years or more with stage II lung adenocarcinoma. The starting material was peripheral blood mononuclear cells, obtained before any cancer treatment. The chain has TRBV7-5 and TRBJ1-4. TRBV7-5 is labeled a pseudogene. CDR3 residues: CVRNDRTSTNEKLFF. DNA for the CDR3: TGTGTCAGAAATGATCGTACTTCAACTAATGAAAAACTGTTTTTT.